This TCR beta chain came from a study of T cells in Graves' hyperthyroidism and ophthalmopathy. Germline V CDR1 and CDR2: SQVTM, ANQGSEA. V trimming: 6 bases; J trimming: 8 bases; junction bases outside the gene matches: 3. The CDR3 length is 10 residues. This clonotype was counted only a few times. Authors of the study amplified TCR beta CDR3 regions from RNA transcripts. TCR CDR3 regions were first amplified by RT-PCR with HTBI primers. TCRdb processed the multiplex PCR reads anew with MiXCR; each CDR3 protein has one entry. The sample lists around 300,000 distinct CDR3 sequences; around 14% were seen once.

The sequence derives from a woman between 25 and 40 years old with Graves' hyperthyroidism. V gene TRBV29-1 combines with J gene TRBJ1-2, with 7 bases matching TRBD1. The sample taken for sequencing was blood. This CDR3 is CSVNRGGYTF. The CDR3 nucleotides read TGCAGCGTGAACAGGGGCGGCTACACCTTC.